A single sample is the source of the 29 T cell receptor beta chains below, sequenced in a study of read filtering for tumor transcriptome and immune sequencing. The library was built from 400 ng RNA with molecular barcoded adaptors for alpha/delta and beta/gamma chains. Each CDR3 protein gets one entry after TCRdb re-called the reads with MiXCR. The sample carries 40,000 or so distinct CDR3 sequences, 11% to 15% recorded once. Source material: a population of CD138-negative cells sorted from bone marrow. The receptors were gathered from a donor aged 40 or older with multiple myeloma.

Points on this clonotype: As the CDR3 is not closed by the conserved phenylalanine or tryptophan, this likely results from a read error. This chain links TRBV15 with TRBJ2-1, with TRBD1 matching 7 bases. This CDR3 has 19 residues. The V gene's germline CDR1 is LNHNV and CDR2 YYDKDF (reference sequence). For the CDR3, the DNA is TGTGCCGCCAGCAGAGATCCCCCACAGGGGTTAAGCTCCTACAATGAGCAGTTCTCC. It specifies CAASRDPPQGLSSYNEQFS.

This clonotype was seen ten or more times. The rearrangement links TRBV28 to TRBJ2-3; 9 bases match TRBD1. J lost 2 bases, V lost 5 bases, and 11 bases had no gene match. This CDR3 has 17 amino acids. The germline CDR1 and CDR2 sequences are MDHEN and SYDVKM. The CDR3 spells CASSTPGQGPHTDTQYF. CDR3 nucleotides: TGTGCCAGCAGTACACCCGGACAGGGGCCACACACAGATACGCAGTATTTT. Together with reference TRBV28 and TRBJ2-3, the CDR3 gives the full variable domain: DVKVTQSSRYLVKRTGEKVFLECVQDMDHENMFWYRQDPGLGLRLIYFSYDVKMKEKGDIPEGYSVSREKKERFSLILESASTNQTSMYLCASSTPGQGPHTDTQYFGPGTRLTVL.

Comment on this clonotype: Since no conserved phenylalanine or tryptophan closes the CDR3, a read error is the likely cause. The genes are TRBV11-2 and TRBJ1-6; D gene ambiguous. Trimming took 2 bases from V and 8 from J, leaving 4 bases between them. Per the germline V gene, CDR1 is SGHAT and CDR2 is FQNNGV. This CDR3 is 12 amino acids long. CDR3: CASSLNHSPLHL. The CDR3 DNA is TGTGCCAGCAGCTTAAATCATTCACCCCTCCACCTT.

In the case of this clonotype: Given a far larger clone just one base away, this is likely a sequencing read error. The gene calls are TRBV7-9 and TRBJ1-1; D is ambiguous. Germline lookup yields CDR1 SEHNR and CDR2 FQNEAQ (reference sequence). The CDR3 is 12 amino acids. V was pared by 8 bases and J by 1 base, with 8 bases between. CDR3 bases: TGTGCCAGCTCCGGAGAGAACACTGAAGCTTTCTTT. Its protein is CASSGENTEAFF.

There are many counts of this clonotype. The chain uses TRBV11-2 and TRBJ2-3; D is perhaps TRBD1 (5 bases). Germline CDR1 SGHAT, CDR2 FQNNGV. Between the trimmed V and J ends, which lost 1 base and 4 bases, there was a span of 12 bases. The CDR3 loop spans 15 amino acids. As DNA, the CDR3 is TGTGCCAGCAGCTTAGTTCAGGGTCCACCAGATACGCAGTATTTT. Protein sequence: CASSLVQGPPDTQYF.

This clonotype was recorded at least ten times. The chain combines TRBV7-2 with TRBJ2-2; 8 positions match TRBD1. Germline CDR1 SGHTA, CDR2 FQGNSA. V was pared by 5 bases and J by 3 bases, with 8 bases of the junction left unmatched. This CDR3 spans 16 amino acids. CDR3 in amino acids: CASSPDRGRYTGELFF. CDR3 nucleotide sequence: TGTGCCAGCAGCCCCGACAGGGGAAGGTACACCGGGGAGCTGTTTTTT.

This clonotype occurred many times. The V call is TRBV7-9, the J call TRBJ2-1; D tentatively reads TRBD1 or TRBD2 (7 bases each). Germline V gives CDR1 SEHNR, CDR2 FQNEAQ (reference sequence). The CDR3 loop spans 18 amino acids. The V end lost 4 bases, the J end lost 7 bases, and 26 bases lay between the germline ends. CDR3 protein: CASSSVPGQTGGPNEQFF. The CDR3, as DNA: TGTGCCAGCAGCTCCGTCCCGGGACAGACGGGGGGACCAAATGAGCAGTTCTTC.

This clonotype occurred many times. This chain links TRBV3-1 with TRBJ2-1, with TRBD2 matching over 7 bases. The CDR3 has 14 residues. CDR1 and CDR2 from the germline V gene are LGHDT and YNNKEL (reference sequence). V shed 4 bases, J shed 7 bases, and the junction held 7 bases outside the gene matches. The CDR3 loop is CASSPREGRNEQFF. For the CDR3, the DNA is TGTGCCAGCAGCCCGAGGGAGGGTAGGAATGAGCAGTTCTTC.

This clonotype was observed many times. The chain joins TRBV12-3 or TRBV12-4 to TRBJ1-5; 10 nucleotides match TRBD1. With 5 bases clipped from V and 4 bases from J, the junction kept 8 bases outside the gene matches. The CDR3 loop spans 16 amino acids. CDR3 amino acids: CASSDRDRGNNQPQHF. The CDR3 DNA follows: TGTGCCAGCAGTGACCGGGACAGGGGCAATAATCAGCCCCAGCATTTT.

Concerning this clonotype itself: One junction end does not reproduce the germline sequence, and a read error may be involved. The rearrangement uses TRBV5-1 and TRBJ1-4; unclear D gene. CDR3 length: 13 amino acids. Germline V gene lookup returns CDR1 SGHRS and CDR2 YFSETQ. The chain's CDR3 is CASSQPGNGKLFF. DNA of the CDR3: TGCGCCAGCAGCCAGCCGGGTAATGGAAAACTGTTTTTT.

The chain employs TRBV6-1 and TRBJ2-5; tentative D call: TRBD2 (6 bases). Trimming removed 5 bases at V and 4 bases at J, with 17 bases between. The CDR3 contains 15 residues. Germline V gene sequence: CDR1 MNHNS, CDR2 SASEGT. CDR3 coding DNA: TGTGCCAGCAGTCGGGGCGGGACTGTACGAGAGACCCAGTACTTC. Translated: CASSRGGTVRETQYF.

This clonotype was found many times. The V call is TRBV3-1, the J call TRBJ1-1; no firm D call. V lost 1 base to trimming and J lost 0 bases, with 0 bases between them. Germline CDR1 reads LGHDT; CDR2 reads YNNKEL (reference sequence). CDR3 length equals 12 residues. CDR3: CASSQVNTEAFF. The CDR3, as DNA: TGTGCCAGCAGCCAAGTGAACACTGAAGCTTTCTTT.

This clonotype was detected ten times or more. The CDR3 loop reads CASIQGGGQPQHF. In nucleotides, the CDR3 is TGTGCCAGCATCCAGGGAGGTGGTCAGCCCCAGCATTTT. The rearrangement joins TRBV2 to TRBJ1-5; TRBD1 is a possible D gene (5 bases). Germline V gives CDR1 SNHLY, CDR2 FYNNEI. V was shortened by 7 bases and J by 6 bases, with 13 bases between the two germline ends. The length of the CDR3 is 13 residues.

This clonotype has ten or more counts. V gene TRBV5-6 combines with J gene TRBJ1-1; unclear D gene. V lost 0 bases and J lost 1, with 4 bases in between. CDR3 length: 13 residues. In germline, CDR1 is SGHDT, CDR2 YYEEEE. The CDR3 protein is CASSLGRNTEAFF. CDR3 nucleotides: TGTGCCAGCAGCTTGGGCCGGAACACTGAAGCTTTCTTT.

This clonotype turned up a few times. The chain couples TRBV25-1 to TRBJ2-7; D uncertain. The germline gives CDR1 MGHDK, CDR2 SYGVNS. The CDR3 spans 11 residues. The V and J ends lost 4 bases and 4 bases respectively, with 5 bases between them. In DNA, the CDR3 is TGTGCCAGCAGTGTCGGTTACGAGCAGTACTTC. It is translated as CASSVGYEQYF.

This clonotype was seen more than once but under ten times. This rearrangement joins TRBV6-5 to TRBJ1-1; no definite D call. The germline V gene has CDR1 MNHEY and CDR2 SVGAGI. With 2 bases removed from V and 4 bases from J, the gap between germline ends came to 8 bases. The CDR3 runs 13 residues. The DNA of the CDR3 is TGTGCCAGCAGTTACGGGGTGGGCACTGAAGCTTTCTTT. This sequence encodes CASSYGVGTEAFF.

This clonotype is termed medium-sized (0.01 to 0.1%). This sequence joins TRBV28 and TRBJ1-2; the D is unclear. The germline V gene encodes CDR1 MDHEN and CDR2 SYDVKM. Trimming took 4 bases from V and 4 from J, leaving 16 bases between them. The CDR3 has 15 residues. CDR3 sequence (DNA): TGTGCCAGCAGTTCAGCCCCAGTACTCCTCTATGGCTACACCTTC. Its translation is CASSSAPVLLYGYTF.

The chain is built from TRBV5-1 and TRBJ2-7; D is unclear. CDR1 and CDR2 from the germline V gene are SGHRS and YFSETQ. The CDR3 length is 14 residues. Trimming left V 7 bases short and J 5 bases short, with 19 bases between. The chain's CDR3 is CASSPPQVFDEQYF. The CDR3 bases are TGCGCCAGCTCCCCCCCGCAGGTTTTCGACGAGCAGTACTTC.

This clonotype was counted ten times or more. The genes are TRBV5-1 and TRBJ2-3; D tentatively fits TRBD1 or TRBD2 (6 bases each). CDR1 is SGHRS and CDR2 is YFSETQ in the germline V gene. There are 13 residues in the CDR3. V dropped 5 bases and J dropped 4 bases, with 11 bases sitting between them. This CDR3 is CASSSGASDTQYF. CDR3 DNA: TGCGCCAGCAGTTCGGGGGCCTCAGATACGCAGTATTTT.

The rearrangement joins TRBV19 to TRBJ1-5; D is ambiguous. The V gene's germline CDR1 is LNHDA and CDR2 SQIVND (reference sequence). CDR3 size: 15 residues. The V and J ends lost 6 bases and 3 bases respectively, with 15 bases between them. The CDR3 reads CASSSFGLNNQPQHF. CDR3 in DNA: TGTGCCAGTAGCAGCTTTGGACTGAACAATCAGCCCCAGCATTTT.

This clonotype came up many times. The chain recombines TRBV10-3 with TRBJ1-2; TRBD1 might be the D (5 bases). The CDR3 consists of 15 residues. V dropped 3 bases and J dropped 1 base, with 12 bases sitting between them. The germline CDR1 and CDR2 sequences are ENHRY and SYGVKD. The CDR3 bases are TGTGCCATCAGTGATGTGCAGGGAAGTAACTATGGCTACACCTTC. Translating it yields CAISDVQGSNYGYTF.

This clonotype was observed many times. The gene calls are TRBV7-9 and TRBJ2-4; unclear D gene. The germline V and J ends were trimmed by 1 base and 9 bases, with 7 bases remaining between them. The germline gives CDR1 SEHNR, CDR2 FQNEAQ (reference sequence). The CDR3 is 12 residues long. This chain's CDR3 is CASSLESFIQYF. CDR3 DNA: TGTGCCAGCAGCTTAGAGAGTTTCATTCAGTACTTC.

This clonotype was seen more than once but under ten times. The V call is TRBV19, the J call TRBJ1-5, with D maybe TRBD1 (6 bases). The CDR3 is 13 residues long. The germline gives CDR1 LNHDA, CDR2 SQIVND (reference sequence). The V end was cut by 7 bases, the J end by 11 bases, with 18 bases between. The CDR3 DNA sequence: TGTGCCAGTACGTGGGGACGAGGACAGTCCCAGCATTTT. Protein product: CASTWGRGQSQHF.

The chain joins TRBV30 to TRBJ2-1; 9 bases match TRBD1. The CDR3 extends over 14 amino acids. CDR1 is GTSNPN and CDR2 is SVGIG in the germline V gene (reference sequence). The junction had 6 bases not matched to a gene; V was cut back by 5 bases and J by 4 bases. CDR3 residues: CAWSPGTGYNEQFF. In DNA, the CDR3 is TGTGCCTGGTCGCCCGGGACAGGGTACAATGAGCAGTTCTTC.

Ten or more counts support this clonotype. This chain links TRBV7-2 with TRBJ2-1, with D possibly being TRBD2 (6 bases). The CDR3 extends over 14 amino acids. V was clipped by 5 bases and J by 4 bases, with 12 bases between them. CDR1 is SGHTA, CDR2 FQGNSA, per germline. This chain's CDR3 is CASSPSAGYNEQFF. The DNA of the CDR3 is TGTGCCAGCAGCCCGAGCGCGGGGTACAATGAGCAGTTCTTC.

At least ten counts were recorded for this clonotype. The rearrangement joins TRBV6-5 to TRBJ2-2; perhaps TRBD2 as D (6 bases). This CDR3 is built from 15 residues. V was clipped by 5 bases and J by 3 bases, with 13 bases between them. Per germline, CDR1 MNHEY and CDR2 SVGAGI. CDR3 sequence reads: CASSPRESYTGELFF. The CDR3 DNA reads TGTGCCAGCAGTCCCCGGGAGAGCTACACCGGGGAGCTGTTTTTT.

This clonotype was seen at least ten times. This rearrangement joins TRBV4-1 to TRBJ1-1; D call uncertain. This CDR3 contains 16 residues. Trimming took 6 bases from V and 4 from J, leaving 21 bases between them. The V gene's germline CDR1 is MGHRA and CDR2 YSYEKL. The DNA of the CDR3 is TGCGCCAGCAGACCAAGTATACCGCGAGGCAGCACTGAAGCTTTCTTT. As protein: CASRPSIPRGSTEAFF.

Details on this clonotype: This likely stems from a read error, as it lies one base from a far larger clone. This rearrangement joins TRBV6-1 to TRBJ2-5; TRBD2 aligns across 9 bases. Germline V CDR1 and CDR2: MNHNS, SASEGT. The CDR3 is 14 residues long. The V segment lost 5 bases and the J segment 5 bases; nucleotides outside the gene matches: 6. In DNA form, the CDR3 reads TGTGCCAGCAGTTACTCTGCGGGGGGGGAGACCCAGTACTTC. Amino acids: CASSYSAGGETQYF.

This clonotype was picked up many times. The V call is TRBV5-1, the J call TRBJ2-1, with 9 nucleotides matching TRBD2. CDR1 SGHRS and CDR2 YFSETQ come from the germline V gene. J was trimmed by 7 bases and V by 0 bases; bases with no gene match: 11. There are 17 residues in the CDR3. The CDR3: CASSLGAGGSFRNEQFF. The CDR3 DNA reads TGCGCCAGCAGCTTGGGGGCGGGGGGGTCATTTCGAAATGAGCAGTTCTTC.